The 31 T cell receptor beta chains below all came from one sample that was sequenced in a study of cytomegalovirus exposure and HLA in healthy donors (dated by TCRdb to about 2017). Receptor amplification or capture employed the immunoSEQ multiplex PCR assay. The source is immuneACCESS, and TCRdb retained only in-frame sequences with V and J called. Part of the clones is not carried over; for the studies checked, unresolved V genes explain less than half of this, and the remainder is unexplained. Within this sample are about 240,000 clones, with about 87% of them counted one time only. The ten most abundant clones make up less than 3% of the sample. Sequencing was performed on PBMCs. Receptor source: a man aged 18 to 30 in good health and CMV-seronegative.

The rearrangement uses TRBV27 and TRBJ1-1, with a weak D call TRBD1 (6 bases). CDR1 and CDR2 from the germline V gene are MNHEY and SMNVEV (reference sequence). CDR3 size: 15 residues. Trimming removed 4 bases at V and 2 bases at J, with 14 bases between. CDR3 nucleotide sequence: TGTGCCAGCAGTTCCGGGACATTAGGAAACACTGAAGCTTTCTTT. Its protein product is CASSSGTLGNTEAFF.

The chain employs TRBV19 and TRBJ2-7; the match to TRBD1 covers 9 bases. The CDR3 extends over 15 amino acids. CDR1 is LNHDA, CDR2 SQIVND, per germline (reference sequence). V lost 6 bases, J lost 2 bases, and 8 bases stayed unmatched. The CDR3 loop is CASRYRGQGPYEQYF. CDR3 DNA sequence: TGTGCCAGTAGGTACCGGGGACAGGGACCCTACGAGCAGTACTTC.

The CDR3 coding sequence is TGTGCCAGCAGCGTGGACAGGGGGCATCACGAGCAGTACTTC. This gives the protein CASSVDRGHHEQYF. J is TRBJ2-7 and V is TRBV9; 11 bases are a match to TRBD1. Germline lookup yields CDR1 SGDLS and CDR2 YYNGEE. The V segment lost 2 bases and the J segment 5 bases; nucleotides outside the gene matches: 3. The CDR3 sequence is 14 residues long.

The chain joins TRBV7-2 to TRBJ2-3; 8 bases map to TRBD2. V lost 5 bases, J lost 2 bases, and 9 bases stayed unmatched. This CDR3 comprises 16 residues. Per the germline V gene, CDR1 is SGHTA and CDR2 is FQGNSA. The CDR3 nucleotides are TGTGCCAGCAGCAGGGGGACTAGTCTATTCACAGATACGCAGTATTTT. Translated: CASSRGTSLFTDTQYF.

The genes are TRBV30 and TRBJ1-6, with D possibly being TRBD1 (5 bases). CDR1 GTSNPN and CDR2 SVGIG come from the germline V gene (reference sequence). V lost 1 base and J 4 bases, leaving 11 bases between the germline ends. This CDR3 is built from 15 residues. The CDR3: CAWSGRARYNSPLHF. The DNA of the CDR3 is TGTGCCTGGAGTGGCAGGGCGAGGTATAATTCACCCCTCCACTTT.

The chain uses TRBV7-2 and TRBJ2-1; 10 bases fit TRBD1. The CDR3 totals 13 residues. The germline V gene encodes CDR1 SGHTA and CDR2 FQGNSA. CDR3 coding DNA: TGTGCAGGACGACAGGGGGCCAACAATGAGCAGTTCTTC. Translation gives CAGRQGANNEQFF.

The V and J genes are TRBV4-3 and TRBJ1-2; a weak D match, TRBD1 (6 bases). The germline V gene has CDR1 LGHNA and CDR2 YSLEER. With 4 bases removed from V and 1 base from J, the gap between germline ends came to 19 bases. The CDR3 totals 17 residues. The CDR3 region has the DNA TGCGCCAGCAGCCGCGACCTGAGGGGGAATCTTAACTATGGCTACACCTTC. Translated: CASSRDLRGNLNYGYTF.

The V call is TRBV7-9, the J call TRBJ1-1; D gene uncertain. Germline V CDR1 and CDR2: SEHNR, FQNEAQ (reference sequence). CDR3 length equals 12 residues. Trimming took off 3 bases at V and 5 bases at J, with 7 bases between the two ends. CDR3 in DNA: TGTGCCAGCAGCTTCATCCTAACTGAAGCTTTCTTT. Protein sequence: CASSFILTEAFF. The full variable domain, in which reference TRBV7-9 and TRBJ1-1 provide the parts outside the CDR3, is DTGVSQNPRHKITKRGQNVTFRCDPISEHNRLYWYRQTLGQGPEFLTYFQNEAQLEKSRLLSDRFSAERPKGSFSTLEIQRTEQGDSAMYLCASSFILTEAFFGQGTRLTVV.

The sample holds one count of this clone. The gene calls are TRBV4-2 and TRBJ2-2, with 8 positions matching TRBD2. With V trimmed by 5 bases and J by 2 bases, 7 bases remained unmatched. The CDR3 runs to 16 residues. Germline lookup yields CDR1 LGHNA and CDR2 YNFKEQ. CDR3 nucleotides: TGTGCCAGCAGCTCTCTAGCGGGCCTAAACACCGGGGAGCTGTTTTTT. This encodes CASSSLAGLNTGELFF.

The chain is built from TRBV4-3 and TRBJ2-1; D perhaps matches TRBD2 (7 bases). Trimming took off 1 base at V and 4 bases at J, with 14 bases between the two ends. The CDR3 runs to 16 residues. From germline, CDR1 is LGHNA and CDR2 YSLEER. The CDR3 region has the DNA TGCGCCAGCAGCCAAGGGGTAAGGGGGGGTTACAATGAGCAGTTCTTC. Its protein product is CASSQGVRGGYNEQFF.

The chain uses TRBV6-1 and TRBJ2-2; 8 nucleotides align to TRBD1. V gave up 10 bases and J gave up 5 bases; unmatched junction bases: 6. Germline V gene data show CDR1 as MNHNS and CDR2 as SASEGT. The CDR3 totals 13 residues. CDR3 in amino acids: CATIRGRTGELFF. The CDR3 bases are TGTGCCACCATCAGGGGGCGGACCGGGGAGCTGTTTTTT.

The chain couples TRBV15 to TRBJ2-1; D is perhaps TRBD1 (5 bases). Trimming stripped 7 bases from V and 9 bases from J, with 19 bases between. The CDR3 loop spans 14 amino acids. Germline lookup yields CDR1 LNHNV and CDR2 YYDKDF (reference sequence). CDR3 loop: CATTGSPNNGEQFF. The DNA for the CDR3 is TGTGCCACCACAGGGTCCCCGAACAATGGTGAGCAGTTCTTC.

The table lists this clone with a count of one. The rearrangement links TRBV2 to TRBJ2-5; D is perhaps TRBD2 (6 bases). The CDR3 extends over 14 amino acids. Germline V gene sequence: CDR1 SNHLY, CDR2 FYNNEI. Deletions cut 6 bases from V and 4 bases from J, with 15 bases between. CDR3 coding DNA: TGTGCCAGCAGCCCAGGTGGCGGGGTAGAGACCCAGTACTTC. Its protein product is CASSPGGGVETQYF. The entire variable domain, with the rest obtained from reference TRBV2 and TRBJ2-5, is as follows: EPEVTQTPSHQVTQMGQEVILRCVPISNHLYFYWYRQILGQKVEFLVSFYNNEISEKSEIFDDQFSVERPDGSNFTLKIRSTKLEDSAMYFCASSPGGGVETQYFGPGTRLLVL.

This chain connects TRBV5-6 to TRBJ2-7, with D unclear. From germline, CDR1 is SGHDT and CDR2 YYEEEE. The V gene lost 1 base and the J gene lost 6 bases, with 11 bases spanning the gap. There are 13 residues in the CDR3. The CDR3 sequence: CASSLFSRPEQYF. CDR3 sequence (DNA): TGTGCCAGCAGCTTGTTCTCCCGTCCCGAGCAGTACTTC.

The gene calls are TRBV5-4 and TRBJ2-5; the match to TRBD1 covers 9 bases. The germline V gene encodes CDR1 SGHNT and CDR2 YYREEE (reference sequence). With V trimmed by 5 bases and J by 4 bases, 6 bases remained unmatched. There are 14 residues in the CDR3. In DNA, the CDR3 is TGTGCCAGCAGGGGGGACAGGGCGGGAGAGACCCAGTACTTC. The encoded protein is CASRGDRAGETQYF.

The CDR3 DNA follows: TGCGCCAGCAGAGAGGGAGCGGACATTCAGTACTTC. Translation gives CASREGADIQYF. The J gene is TRBJ2-4, the V gene TRBV5-1; a weak D match, TRBD2 (5 bases). The CDR3 has 12 amino acids. The V and J ends lost 5 bases and 8 bases respectively, with 11 bases between them. Germline CDR1 SGHRS, CDR2 YFSETQ.

The gene calls are TRBV5-1 and TRBJ2-7; D possibly corresponds to TRBD1 (6 bases). Germline loops: CDR1 SGHRS, CDR2 YFSETQ. There are 13 residues in the CDR3. V shed 4 bases and J shed 4 bases, with 12 bases lying between them. The CDR3: CASSPGVGYEQYF. CDR3 sequence (DNA): TGCGCCAGCAGCCCAGGGGTGGGGTACGAGCAGTACTTC.

The rearrangement links TRBV28 to TRBJ1-6; no reliable D call. CDR1 and CDR2 (germline): MDHEN, SYDVKM. The CDR3 loop spans 13 amino acids. Trimming shortened V by 3 bases and J by 8 bases, and 8 bases separated the two germline ends. The CDR3 region is CASSLSTDSPLHF. Here the CDR3 DNA reads TGTGCCAGCAGTTTGTCCACGGATTCACCCCTCCACTTT.

J is TRBJ1-5 and V is TRBV9, with TRBD1 identical over 9 bases. The CDR3 has 17 amino acids. Unmatched junction bases numbered 15, after V lost 4 bases and J lost 7 bases. Germline-derived CDR1 and CDR2 are SGDLS and YYNGEE. The CDR3 reads CASSPYPTTGGTQPQHF. The CDR3 DNA reads TGTGCCAGCAGCCCGTACCCTACGACAGGGGGTACGCAGCCCCAGCATTTT.

V gene TRBV28 combines with J gene TRBJ2-7, with 7 bases lining up with TRBD1. With 6 bases clipped from V and 2 bases from J, the junction kept 7 bases outside the gene matches. CDR1 MDHEN and CDR2 SYDVKM come from the germline V gene. The CDR3 has 14 residues. The CDR3 loop is CASSARDSAYEQYF. DNA for the CDR3: TGTGCCAGCAGCGCCCGGGACAGTGCCTACGAGCAGTACTTC.

The CDR3 region is CASSELTSGSYIQYF. The CDR3 region has the DNA TGTGCCAGCAGTGAATTGACTAGCGGGAGTTACATTCAGTACTTC. This chain joins TRBV25-1 and TRBJ2-4, with 12 bases lining up with TRBD2. From germline, CDR1 is MGHDK and CDR2 SYGVNS. J lost 8 bases, V lost 1 base, and 3 bases had no gene match. CDR3 size: 15 residues.

Comment on this clone: The same CDR3 can be traced to other DNA sequences in this sample. The chain links TRBV18 to TRBJ1-5; no clear D. Germline CDR1 reads KGHSH; CDR2 reads LQKENI. V gave up 3 bases and J gave up 7 bases, with 10 bases separating them. The length of the CDR3 is 13 residues. CDR3 nucleotide sequence: TGTGCCAGCTCACCGGAGGCTGGGCAGCCCCAGCATTTT. As protein: CASSPEAGQPQHF. Supplemented by reference TRBV18 and TRBJ1-5, the full variable domain reads NAGVMQNPRHLVRRRGQEARLRCSPMKGHSHVYWYRQLPEEGLKFMVYLQKENIIDESGMPKERFSAEFPKEGPSILRIQQVVRGDSAAYFCASSPEAGQPQHFGDGTRLSIL.

The rearrangement links TRBV29-1 to TRBJ1-2; tentative D call: TRBD1 (6 bases). CDR3 length: 17 residues. From germline, CDR1 is SQVTM and CDR2 ANQGSEA. Trimming removed 6 bases at V and 4 bases at J, with 27 bases between. This CDR3 is CSVEVLNMEDSLYGYTF. CDR3 sequence (DNA): TGCAGCGTGGAGGTCCTGAATATGGAGGACAGTCTCTATGGCTACACCTTC. Full variable domain (rest looked up from reference TRBV29-1 and TRBJ1-2): SAVISQKPSRDICQRGTSLTIQCQVDSQVTMMFWYRQQPGQSLTLIATANQGSEATYESGFVIDKFPISRPNLTFSTLTVSNMSPEDSSIYLCSVEVLNMEDSLYGYTFGSGTRLTVV.

On this clone itself: The same CDR3 can be traced to other DNA sequences in this sample. V is TRBV5-1 and J is TRBJ1-1; weak D call: TRBD1 (6 bases). CDR3 size: 14 residues. The germline V gene has CDR1 SGHRS and CDR2 YFSETQ. V gave up 2 bases and J gave up 5 bases, with 13 bases separating them. CDR3 amino acids: CASSLSGRGTEAFF. For the CDR3, the DNA is TGCGCCAGCAGCTTATCGGGCAGGGGAACTGAAGCTTTCTTT.

CDR3 residues: CAWRASGSLYEQYF. As DNA, the CDR3 is TGTGCCTGGAGAGCCAGCGGGAGTTTATACGAGCAGTACTTC. The chain joins TRBV30 to TRBJ2-7; 8 nucleotides align to TRBD2. CDR1 and CDR2 from the germline V gene are GTSNPN and SVGIG (reference sequence). The trim removed 3 bases at V and 4 bases at J, leaving 8 bases unmatched. The CDR3 length is 14 residues.

The chain couples TRBV9 to TRBJ2-5, with a weak D call TRBD2 (6 bases). The V and J ends lost 3 bases and 1 base respectively, with 10 bases between them. Germline V lookup: CDR1 SGDLS, CDR2 YYNGEE. The length of the CDR3 is 14 residues. In DNA, the CDR3 is TGTGCCAGCAGCGAGCCGGGACTCCAAGAGACCCAGTACTTC. Translation gives CASSEPGLQETQYF.

This rearrangement joins TRBV5-8 to TRBJ2-2; 8 nucleotides match TRBD2. Trimming removed 9 bases from V and 6 bases from J; junction bases left unmatched: 10. Looked up from germline, CDR1 is SGHTS and CDR2 is YDEGEE. The CDR3 totals 14 residues. CDR3 coding DNA: TGTGCCAATACCGGGACTAGTGGCGCCGGGGAGCTGTTTTTT. It specifies CANTGTSGAGELFF. The complete variable domain, with remaining parts taken from reference TRBV5-8 and TRBJ2-2, reads EAGVTQSPTHLIKTRGQQATLRCSPISGHTSVYWYQQALGLGLQFLLWYDEGEERNRGNFPPRFSGRQFPNYSSELNVNALELEDSALYLCANTGTSGAGELFFGEGSRLTVL.

V gene TRBV4-3 combines with J gene TRBJ2-7; D is ambiguous. The CDR3 is made up of 15 amino acids. V lost 3 bases, J lost 4 bases, and 16 bases lay in between. CDR1 and CDR2 from the germline V gene are LGHNA and YSLEER. CDR3 in amino acids: CASSQGRKMTYEQYF. The CDR3 DNA is TGCGCCAGCAGCCAGGGTCGGAAGATGACTTACGAGCAGTACTTC.

V gene TRBV5-1 combines with J gene TRBJ2-7; the D is unclear. V gave up 4 bases and J gave up 5 bases, with 19 bases separating them. The CDR3 extends over 15 amino acids. Germline lookup yields CDR1 SGHRS and CDR2 YFSETQ. CDR3 residues: CASSTEPLLVDEQYF. The CDR3 region has the DNA TGCGCCAGCAGCACCGAGCCACTTCTAGTGGACGAGCAGTACTTC.

The rearrangement links TRBV5-1 to TRBJ2-7; TRBD1 aligns across 9 bases. This CDR3 has 19 residues. Germline lookup yields CDR1 SGHRS and CDR2 YFSETQ. The ends lost 0 bases at V and 5 bases at J; junction bases unmatched: 18. In nucleotides, the CDR3 is TGCGCCAGCAGCTTGGTAGTGGGTGGCTACCGGGACAGGGTGAACGAGCAGTACTTC. Translation: CASSLVVGGYRDRVNEQYF.

The gene calls are TRBV27 and TRBJ2-3; 9 positions agree with TRBD2. CDR1 is MNHEY, CDR2 SMNVEV, per germline (reference sequence). The V gene end was trimmed by 5 bases and the J gene end by 2 bases; junction bases not matched to a gene: 8. There are 16 residues in the CDR3. The CDR3, as DNA: TGTGCCAGCAGTGAGATCAGCGGGGGGTACACAGATACGCAGTATTTT. Residues: CASSEISGGYTDTQYF.